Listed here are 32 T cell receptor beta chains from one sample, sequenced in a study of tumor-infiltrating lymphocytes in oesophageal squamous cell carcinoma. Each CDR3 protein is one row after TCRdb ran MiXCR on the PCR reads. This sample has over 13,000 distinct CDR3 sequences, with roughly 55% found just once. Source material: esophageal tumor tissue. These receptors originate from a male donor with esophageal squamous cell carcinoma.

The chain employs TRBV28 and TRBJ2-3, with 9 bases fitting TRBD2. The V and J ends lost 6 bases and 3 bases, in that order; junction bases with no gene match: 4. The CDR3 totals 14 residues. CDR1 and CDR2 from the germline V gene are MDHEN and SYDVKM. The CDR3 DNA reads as TGTGCCAGCAGCCCTAGCGGGATGACAGATACGCAGTATTTT. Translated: CASSPSGMTDTQYF.

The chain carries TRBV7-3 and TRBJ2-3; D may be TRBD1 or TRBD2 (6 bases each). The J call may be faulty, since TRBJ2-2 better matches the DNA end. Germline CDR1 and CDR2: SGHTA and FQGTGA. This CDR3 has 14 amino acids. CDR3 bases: TGTGCCAGCAGCCCGACTAGGGGGGTGGGGGAGCTGTTTTTT. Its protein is CASSPTRGVGELFF.

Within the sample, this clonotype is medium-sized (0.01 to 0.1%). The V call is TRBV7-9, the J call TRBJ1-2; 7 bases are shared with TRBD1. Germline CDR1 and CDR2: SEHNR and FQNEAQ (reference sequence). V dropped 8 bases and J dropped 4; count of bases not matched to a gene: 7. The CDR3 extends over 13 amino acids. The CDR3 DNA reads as TGTGCCAGCGGGGACAGTTCGGGCTATGGCTACACCTTC. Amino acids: CASGDSSGYGYTF.

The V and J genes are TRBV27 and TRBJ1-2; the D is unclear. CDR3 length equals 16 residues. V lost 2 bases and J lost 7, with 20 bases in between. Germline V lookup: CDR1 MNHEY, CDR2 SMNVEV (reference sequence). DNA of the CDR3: TGTGCCAGCAGTTTAGGCCCCCGTTTCCGGCGCTCTGGCTACACCTTC. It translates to CASSLGPRFRRSGYTF.

CDR3 bases: TGTGCCAGCAGCTTAAATCCGGGGTACAATGAGCAGTTCTTC. This encodes CASSLNPGYNEQFF. The gene calls are TRBV7-3 and TRBJ2-5; TRBD2 is a possible D gene (5 bases). The J call is uncertain, as TRBJ2-1 better fits the DNA end. CDR1 SGHTA and CDR2 FQGTGA come from the germline V gene. The CDR3 runs to 14 residues.

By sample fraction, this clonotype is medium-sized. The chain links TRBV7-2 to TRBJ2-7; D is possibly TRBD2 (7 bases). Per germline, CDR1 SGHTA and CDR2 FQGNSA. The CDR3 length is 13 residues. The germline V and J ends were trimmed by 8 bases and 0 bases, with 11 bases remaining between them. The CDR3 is CASRGASSYEQYF. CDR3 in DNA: TGTGCCAGCCGGGGGGCTAGCTCCTACGAGCAGTACTTC.

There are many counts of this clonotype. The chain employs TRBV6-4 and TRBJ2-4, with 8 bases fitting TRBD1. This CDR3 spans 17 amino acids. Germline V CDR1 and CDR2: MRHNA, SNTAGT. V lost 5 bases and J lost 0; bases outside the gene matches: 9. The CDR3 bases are TGTGCCAGCAGTAAACAAATGGACAGGGAAGCCAAAAACATTCAGTACTTC. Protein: CASSKQMDREAKNIQYF.

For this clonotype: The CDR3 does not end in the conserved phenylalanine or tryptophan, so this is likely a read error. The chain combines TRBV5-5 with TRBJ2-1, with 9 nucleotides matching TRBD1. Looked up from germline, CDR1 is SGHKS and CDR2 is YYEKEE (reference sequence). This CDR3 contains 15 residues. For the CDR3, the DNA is TGTGCCAGCAACATCCGGGACAGGGCCTACAATGACCAGTTCTTG. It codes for CASNIRDRAYNDQFL.

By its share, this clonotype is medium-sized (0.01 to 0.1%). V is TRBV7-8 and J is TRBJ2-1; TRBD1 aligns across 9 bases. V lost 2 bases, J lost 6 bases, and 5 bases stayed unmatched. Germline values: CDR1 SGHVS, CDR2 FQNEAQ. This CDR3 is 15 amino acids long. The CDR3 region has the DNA TGTGCCAGCAGCTTATATAGGACAGGGGTCAATGAGCAGTTCTTC. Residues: CASSLYRTGVNEQFF.

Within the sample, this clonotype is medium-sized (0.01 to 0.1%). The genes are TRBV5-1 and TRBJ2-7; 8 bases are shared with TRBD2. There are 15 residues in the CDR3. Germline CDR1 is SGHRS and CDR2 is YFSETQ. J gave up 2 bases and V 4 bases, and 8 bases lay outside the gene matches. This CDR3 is CASSKDSGKAYEQYF. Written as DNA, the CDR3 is TGCGCCAGCAGCAAAGATAGCGGGAAGGCCTACGAGCAGTACTTC.

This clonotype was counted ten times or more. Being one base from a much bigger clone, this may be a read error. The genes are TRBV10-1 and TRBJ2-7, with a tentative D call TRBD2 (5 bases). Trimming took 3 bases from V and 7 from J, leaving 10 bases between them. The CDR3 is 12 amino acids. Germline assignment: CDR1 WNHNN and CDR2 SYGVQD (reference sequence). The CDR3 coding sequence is TGCGCCAGCAGTGATAGCGCCAATGAGCAGTACTTC. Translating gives CASSDSANEQYF.

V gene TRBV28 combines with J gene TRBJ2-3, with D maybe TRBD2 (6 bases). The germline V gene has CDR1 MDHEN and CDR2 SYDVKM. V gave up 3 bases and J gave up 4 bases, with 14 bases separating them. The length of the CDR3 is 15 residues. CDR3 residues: CASSFAASVADTQYF. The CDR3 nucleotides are TGTGCCAGCAGTTTCGCCGCTAGCGTCGCAGATACGCAGTATTTT.

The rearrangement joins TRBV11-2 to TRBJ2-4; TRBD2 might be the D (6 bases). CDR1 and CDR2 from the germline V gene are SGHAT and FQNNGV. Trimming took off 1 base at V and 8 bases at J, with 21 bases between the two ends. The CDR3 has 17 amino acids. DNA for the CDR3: TGTGCCAGCAGCTTAGCCAGATCCGGTTTGTGGGGGGACATTCAGTACTTC. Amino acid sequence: CASSLARSGLWGDIQYF.

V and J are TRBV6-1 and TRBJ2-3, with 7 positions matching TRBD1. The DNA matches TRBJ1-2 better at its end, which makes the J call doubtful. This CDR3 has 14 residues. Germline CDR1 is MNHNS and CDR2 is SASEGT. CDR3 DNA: TGTGCCAGCAGTGGAAGACAGGGCGGTGGCGGCTACACCTTC. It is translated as CASSGRQGGGGYTF.

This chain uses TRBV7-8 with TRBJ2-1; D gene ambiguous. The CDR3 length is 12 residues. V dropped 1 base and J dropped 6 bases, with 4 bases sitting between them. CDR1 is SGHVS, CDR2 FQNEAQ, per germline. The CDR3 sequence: CASSLGTNEQFF. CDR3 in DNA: TGTGCCAGCAGCTTAGGCACCAATGAGCAGTTCTTC. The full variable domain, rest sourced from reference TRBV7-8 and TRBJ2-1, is GAGVSQSPRYKVAKRGQDVALRCDPISGHVSLFWYQQALGQGPEFLTYFQNEAQLDKSGLPSDRFFAERPEGSVSTLKIQRTQQEDSAVYLCASSLGTNEQFFGPGTRLTVL.

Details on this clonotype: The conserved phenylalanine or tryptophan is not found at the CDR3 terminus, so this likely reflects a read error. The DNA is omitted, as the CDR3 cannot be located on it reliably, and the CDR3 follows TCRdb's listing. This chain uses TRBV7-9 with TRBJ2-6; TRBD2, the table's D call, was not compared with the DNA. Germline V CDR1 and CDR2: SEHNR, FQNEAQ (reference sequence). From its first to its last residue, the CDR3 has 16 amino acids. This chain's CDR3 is CASRKTSAQETQYFGN.

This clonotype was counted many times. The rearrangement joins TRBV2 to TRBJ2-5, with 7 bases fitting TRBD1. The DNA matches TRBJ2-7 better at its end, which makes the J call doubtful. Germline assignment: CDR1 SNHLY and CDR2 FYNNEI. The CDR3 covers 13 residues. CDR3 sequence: CASSERQGGEQYF. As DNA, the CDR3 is TGTGCCAGCAGTGAACGACAGGGCGGCGAGCAGTACTTC.

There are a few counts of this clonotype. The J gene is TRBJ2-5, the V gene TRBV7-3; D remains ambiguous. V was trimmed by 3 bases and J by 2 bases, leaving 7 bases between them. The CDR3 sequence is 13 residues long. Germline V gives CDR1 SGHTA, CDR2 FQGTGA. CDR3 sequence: CASSLISQETQYF. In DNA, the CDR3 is TGTGCCAGCAGCTTGATTAGTCAAGAGACCCAGTACTTC.

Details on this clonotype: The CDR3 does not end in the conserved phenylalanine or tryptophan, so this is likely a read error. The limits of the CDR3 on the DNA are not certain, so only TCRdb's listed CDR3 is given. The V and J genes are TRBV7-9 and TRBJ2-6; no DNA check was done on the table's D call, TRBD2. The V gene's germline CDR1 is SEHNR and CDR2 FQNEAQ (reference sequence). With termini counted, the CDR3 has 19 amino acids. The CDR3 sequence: CASSPAASGIFWNEQFFGA.

The CDR3 DNA follows: TGTGCCAGCAGGAAAGGTGGGACCTACGAGCAGTACTTC. This encodes CASRKGGTYEQYF. The rearrangement joins TRBV12-3 or TRBV12-4 to TRBJ2-7, with D unclear. Trimming shortened V by 6 bases and J by 2 bases, and 11 bases separated the two germline ends. The length of the CDR3 is 13 residues.

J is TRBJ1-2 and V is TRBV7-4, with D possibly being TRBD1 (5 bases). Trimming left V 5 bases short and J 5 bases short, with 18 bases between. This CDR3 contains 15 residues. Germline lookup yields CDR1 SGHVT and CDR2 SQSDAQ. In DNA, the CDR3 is TGTGCCAGCAGCCCTAGGGGCAGTAGTTGGTATGGCTACACCTTC. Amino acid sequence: CASSPRGSSWYGYTF.

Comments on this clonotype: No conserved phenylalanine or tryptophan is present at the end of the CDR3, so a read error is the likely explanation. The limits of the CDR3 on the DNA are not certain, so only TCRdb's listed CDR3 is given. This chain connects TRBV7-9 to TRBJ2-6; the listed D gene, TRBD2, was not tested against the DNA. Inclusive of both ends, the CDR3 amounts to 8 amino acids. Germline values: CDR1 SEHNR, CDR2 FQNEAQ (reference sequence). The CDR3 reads CASSLVRE.

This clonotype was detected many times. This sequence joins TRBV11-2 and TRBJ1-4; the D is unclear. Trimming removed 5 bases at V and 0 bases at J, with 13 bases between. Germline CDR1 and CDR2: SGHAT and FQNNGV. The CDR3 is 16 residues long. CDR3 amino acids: CASSPSARATNEKLFF. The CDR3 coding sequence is TGTGCCAGCAGCCCTTCGGCGAGGGCAACTAATGAAAAACTGTTTTTT.

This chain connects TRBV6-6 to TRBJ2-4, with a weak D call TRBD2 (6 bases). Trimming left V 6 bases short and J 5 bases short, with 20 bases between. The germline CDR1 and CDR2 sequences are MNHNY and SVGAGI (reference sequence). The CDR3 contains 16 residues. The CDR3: CASSKSGTPSENIQYF. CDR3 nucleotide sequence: TGTGCCAGCAGCAAATCGGGGACTCCGTCGGAAAACATTCAGTACTTC.

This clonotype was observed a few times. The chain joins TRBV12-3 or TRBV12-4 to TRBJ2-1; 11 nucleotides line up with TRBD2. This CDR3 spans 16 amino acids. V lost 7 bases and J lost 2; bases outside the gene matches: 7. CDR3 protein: CASTFRSGGAYNEQFF. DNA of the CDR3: TGTGCCAGCACGTTCCGTAGCGGGGGGGCCTACAATGAGCAGTTCTTC.

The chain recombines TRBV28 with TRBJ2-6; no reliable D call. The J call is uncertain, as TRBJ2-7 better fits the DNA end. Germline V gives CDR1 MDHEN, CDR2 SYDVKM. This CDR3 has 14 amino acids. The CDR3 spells CASSLGTFAYEQYF. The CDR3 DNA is TGTGCCAGCAGTTTAGGTACGTTTGCCTACGAGCAGTACTTC.

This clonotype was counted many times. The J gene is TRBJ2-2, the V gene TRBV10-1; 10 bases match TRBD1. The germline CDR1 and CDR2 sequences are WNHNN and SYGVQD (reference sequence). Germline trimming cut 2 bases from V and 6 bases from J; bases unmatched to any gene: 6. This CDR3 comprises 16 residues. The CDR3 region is CASSEQTGGASGELFF. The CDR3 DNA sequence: TGCGCCAGCAGTGAGCAGACAGGGGGCGCGTCCGGGGAGCTGTTTTTT.

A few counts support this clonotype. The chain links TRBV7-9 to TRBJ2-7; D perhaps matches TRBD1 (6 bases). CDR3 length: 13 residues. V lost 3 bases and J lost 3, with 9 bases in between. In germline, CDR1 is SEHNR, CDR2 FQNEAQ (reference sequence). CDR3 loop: CASSFGDNYEQYF. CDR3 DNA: TGTGCCAGCAGCTTCGGGGACAACTACGAGCAGTACTTC.

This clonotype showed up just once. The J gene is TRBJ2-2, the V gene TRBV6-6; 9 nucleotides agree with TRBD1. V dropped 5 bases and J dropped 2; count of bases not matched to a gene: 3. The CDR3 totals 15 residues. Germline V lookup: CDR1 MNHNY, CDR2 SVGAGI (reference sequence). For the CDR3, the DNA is TGTGCCAGCAGTCGGACAGGGGACAACACCGGGGAGCTGTTTTTT. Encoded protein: CASSRTGDNTGELFF.

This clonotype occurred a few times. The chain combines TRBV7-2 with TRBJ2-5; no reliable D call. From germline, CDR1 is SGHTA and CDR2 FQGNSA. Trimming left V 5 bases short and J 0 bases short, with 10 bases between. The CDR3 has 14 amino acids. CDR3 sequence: CASSRQTNQETQYF. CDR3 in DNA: TGTGCCAGCAGCCGTCAGACAAACCAAGAGACCCAGTACTTC. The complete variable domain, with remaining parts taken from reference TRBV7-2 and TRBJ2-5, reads GAGVSQSPSNKVTEKGKDVELRCDPISGHTALYWYRQSLGQGLEFLIYFQGNSAPDKSGLPSDRFSAERTGGSVSTLTIQRTQQEDSAVYLCASSRQTNQETQYFGPGTRLLVL.

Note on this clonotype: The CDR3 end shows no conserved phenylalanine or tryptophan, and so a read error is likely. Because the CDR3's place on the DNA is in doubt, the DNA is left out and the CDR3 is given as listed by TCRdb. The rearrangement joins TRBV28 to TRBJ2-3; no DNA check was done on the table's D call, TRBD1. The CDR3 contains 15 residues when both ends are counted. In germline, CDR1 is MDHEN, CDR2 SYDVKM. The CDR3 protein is CASSLGVLYGYTFGS.

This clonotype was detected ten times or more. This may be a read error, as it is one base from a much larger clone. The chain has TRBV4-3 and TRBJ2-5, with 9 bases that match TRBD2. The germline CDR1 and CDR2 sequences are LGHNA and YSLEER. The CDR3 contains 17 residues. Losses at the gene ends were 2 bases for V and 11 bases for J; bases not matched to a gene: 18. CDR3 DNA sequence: TGCGCCAGCAGCCAACGACAAGGCGGGAGGGCGGGTAATGAGCAGTACTTC. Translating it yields CASSQRQGGRAGNEQYF.